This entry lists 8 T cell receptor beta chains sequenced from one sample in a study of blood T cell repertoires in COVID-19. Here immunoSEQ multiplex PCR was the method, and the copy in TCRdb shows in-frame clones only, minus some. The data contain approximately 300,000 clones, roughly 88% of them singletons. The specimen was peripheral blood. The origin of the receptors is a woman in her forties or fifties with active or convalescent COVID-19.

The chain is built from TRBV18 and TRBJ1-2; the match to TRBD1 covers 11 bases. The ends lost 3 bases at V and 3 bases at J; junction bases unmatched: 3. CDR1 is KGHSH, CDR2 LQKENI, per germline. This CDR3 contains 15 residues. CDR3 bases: TGTGCCAGCTCACCTCGGACAGGGGGCGACTATGGCTACACCTTC. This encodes CASSPRTGGDYGYTF.

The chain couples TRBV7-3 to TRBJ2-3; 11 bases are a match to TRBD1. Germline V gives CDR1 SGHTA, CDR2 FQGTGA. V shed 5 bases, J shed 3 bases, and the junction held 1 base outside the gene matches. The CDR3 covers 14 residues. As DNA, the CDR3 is TGTGCCAGCAGCGGACAGGGGGCTACAGATACGCAGTATTTT. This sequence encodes CASSGQGATDTQYF.

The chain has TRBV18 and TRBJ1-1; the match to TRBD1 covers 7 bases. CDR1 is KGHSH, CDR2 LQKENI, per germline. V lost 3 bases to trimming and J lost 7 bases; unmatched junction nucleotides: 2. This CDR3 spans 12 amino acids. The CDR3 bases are TGTGCCAGCTCACCTAGGGACAGTGAAGCTTTCTTT. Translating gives CASSPRDSEAFF.

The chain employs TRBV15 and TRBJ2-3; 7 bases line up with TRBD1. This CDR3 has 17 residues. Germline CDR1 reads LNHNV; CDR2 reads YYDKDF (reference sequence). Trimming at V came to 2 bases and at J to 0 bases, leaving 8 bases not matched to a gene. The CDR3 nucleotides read TGTGCCACCAGCAGAAGACAGGGAGCAACTAGCACAGATACGCAGTATTTT. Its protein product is CATSRRQGATSTDTQYF.

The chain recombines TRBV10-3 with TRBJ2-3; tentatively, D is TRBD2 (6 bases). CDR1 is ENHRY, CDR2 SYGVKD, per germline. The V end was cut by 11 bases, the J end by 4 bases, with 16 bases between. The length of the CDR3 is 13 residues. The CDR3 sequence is CAVGGSASDTQYF. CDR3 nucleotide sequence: TGTGCCGTCGGGGGTAGCGCCTCAGATACGCAGTATTTT.

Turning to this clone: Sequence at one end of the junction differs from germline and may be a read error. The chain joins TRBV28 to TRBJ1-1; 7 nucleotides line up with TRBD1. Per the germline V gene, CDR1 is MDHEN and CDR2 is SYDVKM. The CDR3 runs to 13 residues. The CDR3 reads CATKAQGPSVKFF. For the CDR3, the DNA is TGTGCCACAAAAGCACAGGGGCCCTCGGTTAAGTTTTTT.

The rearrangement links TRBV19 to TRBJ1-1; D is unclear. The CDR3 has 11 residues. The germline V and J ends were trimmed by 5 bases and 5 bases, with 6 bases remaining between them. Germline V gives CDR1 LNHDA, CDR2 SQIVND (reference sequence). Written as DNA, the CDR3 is TGTGCCAGTAGTGCCAGGACTGAAGCTTTCTTT. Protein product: CASSARTEAFF. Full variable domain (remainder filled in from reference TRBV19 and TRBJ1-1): DGGITQSPKYLFRKEGQNVTLSCEQNLNHDAMYWYRQDPGQGLRLIYYSQIVNDFQKGDIAEGYSVSREKKESFPLTVTSAQKNPTAFYLCASSARTEAFFGQGTRLTVV.

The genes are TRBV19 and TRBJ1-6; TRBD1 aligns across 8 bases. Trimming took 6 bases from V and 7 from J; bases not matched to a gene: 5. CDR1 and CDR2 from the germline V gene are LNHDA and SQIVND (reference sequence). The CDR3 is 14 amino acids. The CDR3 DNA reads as TGTGCCAGTAGACGGACAGGGCTAAATTCACCCCTCCACTTT. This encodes CASRRTGLNSPLHF. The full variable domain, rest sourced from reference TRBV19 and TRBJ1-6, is DGGITQSPKYLFRKEGQNVTLSCEQNLNHDAMYWYRQDPGQGLRLIYYSQIVNDFQKGDIAEGYSVSREKKESFPLTVTSAQKNPTAFYLCASRRTGLNSPLHFGNGTRLTVT.